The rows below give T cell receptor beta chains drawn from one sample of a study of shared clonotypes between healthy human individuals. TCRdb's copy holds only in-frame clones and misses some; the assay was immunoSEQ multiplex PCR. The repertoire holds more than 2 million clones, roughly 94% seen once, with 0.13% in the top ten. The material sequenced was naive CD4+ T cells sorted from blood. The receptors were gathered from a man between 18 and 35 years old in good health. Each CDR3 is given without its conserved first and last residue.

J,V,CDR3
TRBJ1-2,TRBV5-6,ASSLRDRAIYT
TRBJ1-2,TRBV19,ASSMVGQGREGYT
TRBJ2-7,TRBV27,ASSLSRGPRTYEQY
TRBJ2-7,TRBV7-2,ASSLGDRAEQY
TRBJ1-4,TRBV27,ASSRDRRGGEVREKLF
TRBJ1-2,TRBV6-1,ASSGGERHRGYT
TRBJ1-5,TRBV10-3,AISGIPGAGQPQH
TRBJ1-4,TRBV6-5,ASSYSGRGKEKLF
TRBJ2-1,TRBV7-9,ASSPPPGYNEQF
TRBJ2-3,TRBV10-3,AISGTLSTDTQY
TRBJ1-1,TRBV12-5,ASVRTTEAF
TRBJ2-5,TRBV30,AWSVGLAGNQETQY
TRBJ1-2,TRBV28,ASSFLPGGNYGYT
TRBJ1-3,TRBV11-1,ARKKTGQPSGNTIY
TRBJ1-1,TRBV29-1,SARTGGTMNTEAF
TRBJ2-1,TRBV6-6,ASSPGLAGGRNEQF
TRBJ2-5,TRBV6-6,ASSYSERGPQETQY
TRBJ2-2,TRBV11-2,ASSADRGLAGELF
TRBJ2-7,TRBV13,ASSYDRSSYEQY
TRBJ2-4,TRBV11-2,ASSFSQTLAKNIQY
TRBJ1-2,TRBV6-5,ASSQDSLGEGYT
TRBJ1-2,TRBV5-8,ASSRGGRDRGLNYGYT
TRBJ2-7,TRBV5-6,ASSFYQGSYEQY
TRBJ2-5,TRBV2,ASSAWTSDETQY
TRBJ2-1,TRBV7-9,ASSPGSEQF
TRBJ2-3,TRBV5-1,ASSLFAGVDTQY
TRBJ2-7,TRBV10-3,AISGGDSYEQY
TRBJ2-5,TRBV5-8,ASSPRTGEETQY
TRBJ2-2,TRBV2,ASSPSKSSGQAGGELF
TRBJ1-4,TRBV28,ASSLIRGGKLF
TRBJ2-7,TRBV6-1,ASSLDFSFYEQY
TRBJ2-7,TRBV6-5,ASSRGNYEQY
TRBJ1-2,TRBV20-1,SANSGYGYT
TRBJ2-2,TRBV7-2,ASSRGQANGELF
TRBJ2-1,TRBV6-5,ASSSLTSGEQF
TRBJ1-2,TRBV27,ASAGQGIGYGYT